The 10 T cell receptor beta chains presented below share a single source sample, sequenced in a study of T cell repertoires in cytomegalovirus infection. TCRdb recomputed calls from the reads with MiXCR, one row per CDR3 protein. The sample includes approximately 400,000 distinct CDR3 sequences, around 32% of them seen just once. The sequencing input was PBMCs. The receptor source for this set is a human donor in good health (CMV status not recorded). Some clones in this sample may be carry-over from other donors' samples.

The rearrangement links TRBV25-1 to TRBJ1-2, with D possibly matching TRBD1 (5 bases). The V gene's germline CDR1 is MGHDK and CDR2 SYGVNS. Trimming pared 6 bases from V and 2 bases from J, leaving 13 bases between. The CDR3 has 14 residues. The CDR3 nucleotides are TGTGCCAGCAGGCCCGCGGACAAAAACTATGGCTACACCTTC. Its protein is CASRPADKNYGYTF.

The chain recombines TRBV7-6 with TRBJ2-7, with 7 nucleotides matching TRBD1. The trim removed 6 bases at V and 5 bases at J, leaving 16 bases unmatched. The length of the CDR3 is 16 residues. CDR1 is SGHVS and CDR2 is FNYEAQ in the germline V gene. The CDR3 protein is CASSAAGTALPDEQYF. The CDR3 bases are TGTGCCAGCAGTGCCGCCGGGACAGCCCTCCCCGACGAGCAGTACTTC.

The sample holds many counts of this clonotype. In DNA, the CDR3 is TGTGCCAGCAGCACGGGGGGGGTACTCTCAGAGACCCAGTACTTC. As protein: CASSTGGVLSETQYF. The V call is TRBV7-2, the J call TRBJ2-5; TRBD2 aligns across 8 bases. The ends lost 5 bases at V and 4 bases at J; junction bases unmatched: 9. Germline V gene sequence: CDR1 SGHTA, CDR2 FQGNSA. This CDR3 is built from 15 residues.

This clonotype occurred a few times. The rearrangement joins TRBV19 to TRBJ1-4; 9 nucleotides line up with TRBD1. Per the germline V gene, CDR1 is LNHDA and CDR2 is SQIVND (reference sequence). The CDR3 extends over 14 amino acids. V was pared by 7 bases and J by 8 bases, with 8 bases of the junction left unmatched. The CDR3 bases are TGTGCCAGTAACCTACAGGGGGCAGGGGAAAAACTGTTTTTT. It encodes CASNLQGAGEKLFF. The full variable domain, rest sourced from reference TRBV19 and TRBJ1-4, is DGGITQSPKYLFRKEGQNVTLSCEQNLNHDAMYWYRQDPGQGLRLIYYSQIVNDFQKGDIAEGYSVSREKKESFPLTVTSAQKNPTAFYLCASNLQGAGEKLFFGSGTQLSVL.

This clonotype appeared many times. The chain uses TRBV7-2 and TRBJ1-5, with TRBD1 identical over 9 bases. The CDR3 covers 15 residues. Germline V gene lookup returns CDR1 SGHTA and CDR2 FQGNSA. V lost 5 bases and J lost 2; bases outside the gene matches: 4. The CDR3 loop reads CASSLGQGRNQPQHF. The CDR3 nucleotides read TGTGCCAGCAGCCTCGGACAGGGGCGCAATCAGCCCCAGCATTTT.

This clonotype was seen only a few times. The genes are TRBV7-2 and TRBJ1-2, with a weak D call TRBD1 (5 bases). V lost 5 bases and J 7 bases, leaving 17 bases between the germline ends. CDR1 is SGHTA, CDR2 FQGNSA, per germline. The CDR3 sequence is 14 residues long. CDR3 DNA sequence: TGTGCCAGCAGCAAACAGGCCGGGGCGGGTGGCTACACCTTC. Amino acids: CASSKQAGAGGYTF.

This clonotype was counted many times. The chain employs TRBV7-2 and TRBJ1-1; D may be TRBD1 (5 bases). This CDR3 has 12 residues. Germline CDR1 and CDR2: SGHTA and FQGNSA. V was shortened by 4 bases and J by 7 bases, with 10 bases between the two germline ends. CDR3 nucleotide sequence: TGTGCCAGCAGCTCAGGGTTTGGTGAAGCTTTCTTT. Translated, it gives CASSSGFGEAFF.

This clonotype appeared a single time. The chain carries TRBV5-4 and TRBJ2-7; 9 bases are a match to TRBD1. CDR3 length equals 15 residues. Germline V gene lookup returns CDR1 SGHNT and CDR2 YYREEE (reference sequence). J lost 5 bases, V lost 4 bases, and 10 bases had no gene match. The CDR3 DNA follows: TGTGCCAGCAGCCCCCTGGACAGGGGATTCGACGAGCAGTACTTC. It encodes CASSPLDRGFDEQYF.

The V and J genes are TRBV15 and TRBJ2-4; 8 positions match TRBD1. There are 19 residues in the CDR3. Germline-derived CDR1 and CDR2 are LNHNV and YYDKDF (reference sequence). The J segment lost 0 bases and the V segment lost 0 bases, leaving 10 bases of the junction unmatched. CDR3 residues: CATSRDPTGGGLAKNIQYF. The CDR3 DNA reads TGTGCCACCAGCAGAGATCCCACAGGGGGTGGTCTAGCCAAAAACATTCAGTACTTC.

Only a few counts were recorded for this clonotype. The chain combines TRBV7-9 with TRBJ2-7; TRBD2 might be the D (5 bases). Germline V gene sequence: CDR1 SEHNR, CDR2 FQNEAQ (reference sequence). The V end lost 5 bases, the J end lost 2 bases, and 13 bases lay between the germline ends. The CDR3 totals 14 residues. The CDR3 DNA reads TGTGCCAGCAGCCCCCGGACGGGAACCTACGAGCAGTACTTC. Its protein product is CASSPRTGTYEQYF.